These 27 T cell receptor beta chains originate from one sample sequenced in a study of blood T cell repertoires in COVID-19. Clones were read by immunoSEQ multiplex PCR, and TCRdb kept only the in-frame ones, dropping some. Seen here are about 17,000 clones, 80% observed once, and the top ten hold about 11%. The sequenced sample consisted of peripheral blood. The receptors shown here come from a man older than 75 with acute or convalescent COVID-19.

This clone was detected only once. Additional DNA sequences in this sample encode the identical CDR3. The rearrangement joins TRBV9 to TRBJ1-1; no clear D. The germline gives CDR1 SGDLS, CDR2 YYNGEE. The CDR3 extends over 14 amino acids. Trimming removed 2 bases at V and 3 bases at J, with 11 bases between. The CDR3 DNA reads TGTGCCAGCAGCGTTGGAGGGTCGGACACTGAAGCTTTCTTT. This translates into CASSVGGSDTEAFF.

On this clone: The junction departs from the called germline gene at one end, perhaps through a read error. This rearrangement joins TRBV11-2 to TRBJ1-4; weak D call: TRBD1 (5 bases). The CDR3 runs 16 residues. Germline CDR1 SGHAT, CDR2 FQNNGV. CDR3 residues: CASSFRRPGGDEKLFF. The DNA of the CDR3 is TGCGCCAGCAGCTTCCGAAGACCTGGGGGGGATGAAAAACTGTTTTTT.

The chain uses TRBV18 and TRBJ2-5; D might be TRBD2 (5 bases). This CDR3 has 15 amino acids. Germline CDR1 KGHSH, CDR2 LQKENI. V lost 5 bases to trimming and J lost 1 base, with 14 bases between them. The DNA of the CDR3 is TGTGCCAGCTCAAGACCCCCGGGAAGCCAAGAGACCCAGTACTTC. Translation gives CASSRPPGSQETQYF.

This clone has only a few counts. The chain combines TRBV6-2 or TRBV6-3 with TRBJ2-1; 8 bases line up with TRBD1. Germline CDR1 MNHEY, CDR2 SVGEGT. V shed 2 bases, J shed 8 bases, and the junction held 14 bases outside the gene matches. The CDR3 contains 17 residues. DNA of the CDR3: TGTGCCAGCAGTTACCTCCCTCGGGCAGGGGGCGCATATGAGCAGTTCTTC. This codes for CASSYLPRAGGAYEQFF.

This rearrangement joins TRBV30 to TRBJ1-1, with a possible D match to TRBD1 (5 bases). CDR1 is GTSNPN and CDR2 is SVGIG in the germline V gene (reference sequence). This CDR3 is 13 amino acids long. Trimming left V 4 bases short and J 4 bases short, with 13 bases between. As DNA, the CDR3 is TGTGCCTGGACCCGAGCGGGGGGCACTGAAGCTTTCTTT. This gives the protein CAWTRAGGTEAFF.

In its sample, this clone was seen a few times. The chain carries TRBV11-2 and TRBJ1-6, with 8 bases matching TRBD1. This CDR3 is built from 16 residues. Germline CDR1 SGHAT, CDR2 FQNNGV. Trimming took 4 bases from V and 7 from J; bases not matched to a gene: 9. The CDR3: CASSYSRGPGNSPLHF. Written as DNA, the CDR3 is TGTGCCAGCAGCTACAGCAGGGGGCCAGGCAATTCACCCCTCCACTTT. Full variable domain (outside the CDR3, taken from reference TRBV11-2 and TRBJ1-6): EAGVAQSPRYKIIEKRQSVAFWCNPISGHATLYWYQQILGQGPKLLIQFQNNGVVDDSQLPKDRFSAERLKGVDSTLKIQPAKLEDSAVYLCASSYSRGPGNSPLHFGNGTRLTVT.

Concerning this clone: A junction end diverges from the germline sequence, so it may reflect a read error. The J gene is TRBJ1-3, the V gene TRBV18, with 9 positions matching TRBD1. The CDR3 contains 13 residues. Germline V CDR1 and CDR2: KGHSH, LQKENI. The CDR3 reads CASSPDRGKKGNF. In DNA form, the CDR3 reads TGTGCCAGCTCACCGGACAGGGGAAAGAAAGGGAATTTT.

The rearrangement uses TRBV5-1 and TRBJ1-6, with 7 nucleotides matching TRBD1. Trimming cost V 0 bases and J 8 bases; bases outside gene matches: 5. The CDR3 length is 15 residues. Germline assignment: CDR1 SGHRS and CDR2 YFSETQ. The CDR3 DNA sequence: TGCGCCAGCAGCTTGGGGGGACAGAAAGATTCACCCCTCCACTTT. Protein product: CASSLGGQKDSPLHF.

This chain connects TRBV19 to TRBJ2-5; TRBD1 matches 8 bases. Germline loops: CDR1 LNHDA, CDR2 SQIVND (reference sequence). The CDR3 is 12 residues long. Germline trimming cut 9 bases from V and 2 bases from J; bases unmatched to any gene: 2. CDR3 bases: TGTGCCAGACGGACAGGGCAAGAGACCCAGTACTTC. It encodes CARRTGQETQYF.

The genes are TRBV19 and TRBJ1-1; D is ambiguous. The V gene lost 3 bases and the J gene lost 0 bases, with 11 bases spanning the gap. Germline CDR1 is LNHDA and CDR2 is SQIVND (reference sequence). The CDR3 spans 15 residues. The CDR3 sequence: CASSMADQMNTEAFF. CDR3 bases: TGTGCCAGTAGTATGGCCGATCAGATGAACACTGAAGCTTTCTTT.

The gene calls are TRBV7-9 and TRBJ2-7; 7 positions match TRBD2. In germline, CDR1 is SEHNR, CDR2 FQNEAQ (reference sequence). The CDR3 consists of 16 residues. Trimming took 0 bases from V and 0 from J; bases not matched to a gene: 5. CDR3 DNA: TGTGCCAGCAGCTTAGCGGAAGCGGGGCGCTCCTACGAGCAGTACTTC. This sequence encodes CASSLAEAGRSYEQYF.

This clone was found a few times. The V call is TRBV7-3, the J call TRBJ2-1, with D perhaps matching TRBD1 (6 bases). This CDR3 region has 13 residues. CDR1 and CDR2 (germline): SGHTA, FQGTGA. V lost 4 bases, J lost 9 bases, and 13 bases lay in between. The CDR3 loop reads CASSSSTGSEQFF. CDR3 in DNA: TGTGCCAGCAGCTCCTCAACAGGGAGTGAGCAGTTCTTC.

The rearrangement links TRBV29-1 to TRBJ1-5; D uncertain. CDR1 and CDR2 from the germline V gene are SQVTM and ANQGSEA. V was trimmed by 6 bases and J by 8 bases, leaving 11 bases between them. The CDR3 loop spans 11 amino acids. The chain's CDR3 is CSVSGTEPQHF. The CDR3 nucleotides are TGCAGCGTCAGCGGTACAGAGCCCCAGCATTTT.

This sequence joins TRBV7-2 and TRBJ1-5; a possible D gene is TRBD1 (5 bases). Trimming took 5 bases from V and 0 from J, leaving 14 bases between them. Germline V gene lookup returns CDR1 SGHTA and CDR2 FQGNSA. This CDR3 region has 16 residues. The CDR3 bases are TGTGCCAGCAGCCAGTTTAGACAGAATAGCAATCAGCCCCAGCATTTT. Amino acid sequence: CASSQFRQNSNQPQHF.

The gene calls are TRBV7-2 and TRBJ1-5; 7 bases are a match to TRBD1. Losses at the gene ends were 5 bases for V and 0 bases for J; bases not matched to a gene: 4. The CDR3 runs to 15 residues. Germline V gene sequence: CDR1 SGHTA, CDR2 FQGNSA. As DNA, the CDR3 is TGTGCCAGCAGCCGGGACAGCGGTAGCAATCAGCCCCAGCATTTT. It encodes CASSRDSGSNQPQHF. Together with reference TRBV7-2 and TRBJ1-5, the CDR3 gives the full variable domain: GAGVSQSPSNKVTEKGKDVELRCDPISGHTALYWYRQSLGQGLEFLIYFQGNSAPDKSGLPSDRFSAERTGGSVSTLTIQRTQQEDSAVYLCASSRDSGSNQPQHFGDGTRLSIL.

This clone was counted a single time. This chain uses TRBV27 with TRBJ1-2; TRBD1 matches 9 bases. In germline, CDR1 is MNHEY, CDR2 SMNVEV (reference sequence). There are 17 residues in the CDR3. Trimming took 4 bases from V and 2 from J; bases not matched to a gene: 11. The CDR3 DNA reads TGTGCCAGCAGTTCGAGGACAGGGGTGACCCCGAACTATGGCTACACCTTC. This sequence encodes CASSSRTGVTPNYGYTF.

This chain links TRBV6-5 with TRBJ1-5; a possible D gene is TRBD1 (6 bases). Looked up from germline, CDR1 is MNHEY and CDR2 is SVGAGI. Trimming took 6 bases from V and 2 from J, leaving 14 bases between them. The CDR3 runs 15 residues. Written as DNA, the CDR3 is TGTGCCAGCAGCCATCAGGGGCTTGGCAATCAGCCCCAGCATTTT. Its translation: CASSHQGLGNQPQHF.

The DNA of the CDR3 is TGTGCCAGCAGCGTAAGTGGGCTGGCCGGGGAGCTGTTTTTT. Amino acid sequence: CASSVSGLAGELFF. The rearrangement uses TRBV9 and TRBJ2-2; D gene unclear. Germline V CDR1 and CDR2: SGDLS, YYNGEE. V was cut by 1 base and J by 6 bases, with 10 bases left in between. There are 14 residues in the CDR3.

This clone is labeled as medium-sized. V usage is TRBV7-8 and J usage is TRBJ1-2; tentative D call: TRBD1 (6 bases). CDR1 and CDR2 from the germline V gene are SGHVS and FQNEAQ. The CDR3 is 15 amino acids. V shed 5 bases and J shed 7 bases, with 20 bases lying between them. CDR3: CASSAGQPYDAGYTF. The DNA of the CDR3 is TGTGCCAGCAGCGCCGGACAGCCTTATGATGCTGGCTACACCTTC.

The chain uses TRBV11-3 and TRBJ2-1, with TRBD1 matching 11 bases. The V gene end was trimmed by 1 base and the J gene end by 4 bases; junction bases not matched to a gene: 6. CDR1 SGHNT and CDR2 YENEEA come from the germline V gene. The CDR3 loop spans 17 amino acids. The chain's CDR3 is CASSLGTGTGGYNEQFF. CDR3 sequence (DNA): TGTGCCAGCAGCTTAGGTACCGGGACAGGGGGATACAATGAGCAGTTCTTC.

Only a few counts were recorded for this clone. The J gene is TRBJ2-5, the V gene TRBV11-2; unclear D gene. V gave up 5 bases and J gave up 7 bases, with 20 bases separating them. From germline, CDR1 is SGHAT and CDR2 FQNNGV. The CDR3 length is 15 residues. The CDR3 reads CASSKSAHSIGTQYF. The CDR3 DNA follows: TGTGCCAGCAGCAAAAGTGCCCACAGTATCGGGACCCAGTACTTC. Drawing the rest from reference TRBV11-2 and TRBJ2-5, the complete variable domain is EAGVAQSPRYKIIEKRQSVAFWCNPISGHATLYWYQQILGQGPKLLIQFQNNGVVDDSQLPKDRFSAERLKGVDSTLKIQPAKLEDSAVYLCASSKSAHSIGTQYFGPGTRLLVL.

The CDR3 here is CASSVKRGSHTQYF. Here the CDR3 DNA reads TGTGCCAGCAGTGTTAAGCGGGGGTCACATACGCAGTATTTT. This chain joins TRBV2 and TRBJ2-3, with 8 bases aligning to TRBD2. Trimming cost V 4 bases and J 7 bases; bases outside gene matches: 7. The CDR3 loop spans 14 amino acids. The germline V gene has CDR1 SNHLY and CDR2 FYNNEI.

The chain uses TRBV7-9 and TRBJ1-2; D is possibly TRBD1 (5 bases). Germline values: CDR1 SEHNR, CDR2 FQNEAQ (reference sequence). Trimming left V 1 base short and J 2 bases short, with 11 bases between. The CDR3 sequence is 15 residues long. The DNA of the CDR3 is TGTGCCAGCAGCTTAGAGGGGTGGCGGAACTATGGCTACACCTTC. Translating it yields CASSLEGWRNYGYTF.

The chain couples TRBV11-2 to TRBJ1-4; no firm D call. This CDR3 region has 14 residues. CDR1 SGHAT and CDR2 FQNNGV come from the germline V gene. Trimming took 7 bases from V and 8 from J, leaving 17 bases between them. DNA for the CDR3: TGTGCCAGCACCCCGGGGAGGGATGAAGAAAAACTGTTTTTT. It is translated as CASTPGRDEEKLFF. Filled out from reference TRBV11-2 and TRBJ1-4, the complete variable domain reads EAGVAQSPRYKIIEKRQSVAFWCNPISGHATLYWYQQILGQGPKLLIQFQNNGVVDDSQLPKDRFSAERLKGVDSTLKIQPAKLEDSAVYLCASTPGRDEEKLFFGSGTQLSVL.

The V call is TRBV18, the J call TRBJ2-7; 11 nucleotides agree with TRBD1. The CDR3 runs 15 residues. Germline assignment: CDR1 KGHSH and CDR2 LQKENI. The J segment lost 0 bases and the V segment lost 2 bases, leaving 0 bases of the junction unmatched. The CDR3 reads CASSPGTGGSYEQYF. DNA for the CDR3: TGTGCCAGCTCACCAGGGACAGGGGGCTCCTACGAGCAGTACTTC.

This rearrangement joins TRBV5-1 to TRBJ2-3, with 16 bases lining up with TRBD2. CDR3 length equals 19 residues. J lost 1 base, V lost 4 bases, and 9 bases had no gene match. Germline V gene sequence: CDR1 SGHRS, CDR2 YFSETQ. The CDR3 reads CASSPVGLAGGRGTDTQYF. The CDR3 DNA reads TGCGCCAGCAGCCCAGTGGGACTAGCGGGGGGGCGAGGCACAGATACGCAGTATTTT.

The rearrangement uses TRBV5-1 and TRBJ2-3; perhaps TRBD1 as D (5 bases). Trimming stripped 1 base from V and 4 bases from J, with 13 bases between. Germline V gene sequence: CDR1 SGHRS, CDR2 YFSETQ. The CDR3 runs 15 residues. CDR3 DNA sequence: TGCGCCAGCAGCTTGCAGGGCTCAGGAGCAGATACGCAGTATTTT. Translation gives CASSLQGSGADTQYF.